Included here is one T cell receptor (beta chain) sequence, with context. The repertoire was sequenced with immunoSEQ multiplex PCR; TCRdb's copy has only in-frame clones and lacks some. Among about 48,000 clones listed, about 90% were seen once. The sample belongs to a study of PD-L1 blockade in urothelial cancer. Whole-study context: Blood was analyzed 3 weeks (second dose) and 6 weeks after treatment start.

Time point noted: peripheral blood 6 weeks after treatment start. The J segment lost 0 bases and the V segment lost 6 bases, leaving 4 bases of the junction unmatched. This CDR3 has 15 residues. Germline assignment: CDR1 MNHEY and CDR2 SMNVEV (reference sequence). The chain has TRBV27 and TRBJ2-1, with TRBD1 matching over 8 bases. The sequenced sample was PBMCs, obtained around atezolizumab (anti-PD-L1) treatment. The TCR originated in a man between 60 and 75 years old with urothelial cancer. The CDR3 DNA reads TGTGCCAGCAGATACAGGGGGAGCTCCTACAATGAGCAGTTCTTC. Its translation: CASRYRGSSYNEQFF.